The present T cell receptor (beta chain) was sequenced within a study of T-cell reconstitution after alpha-beta-depleted transplantation in children (TCRdb year 2016). With respect to the entire study: Using TCR repertoire profiling, the study quantitatively followed how T-cell immune reconstitution unfolded in children after TCRalphabeta/CD19-depleted allogeneic hematopoietic cell transplantation. Overall study outcomes, separate from this receptor: The frequencies of hyperexpanded clones fell over the following months, and after one year, T-cell counts and TCRbeta diversity were mostly attributed to newly produced T cells. The high TCRbeta diversity at day 60 in some patients was ascribed to recipient T cells and intrathymic progenitors that had survived conditioning. The apparently early recovery of alphabetaT-cell counts about two months after transplant reportedly depended on only several hundred rapidly expanded clones that came from non-depleted graft cells.

The CDR3 sequence holds 17 residues, the cysteine and phenylalanine included. The read is trimmed to its CDR3 DNA, 51 bases read in frame from base 1. Deletion took 5 bases off V and 5 bases off J, with a span of 24 bases between the germline ends. CDR1 is given as SGHNT and CDR2 as YENEEA, both from the germline V gene. Libraries came from PCR. Sequencing took place on an Illumina HiSeq 2500. Molecular barcoding was employed in the preparation of TCR libraries, with unique molecular identifiers being used to normalize TCRbeta repertoire quantification. TCRdb's own reprocessing of the public reads used fastp at Q25 and MiXCR and kept productive beta chains. A single entry per CDR3 protein holds the most common genes and DNA from its merged rows. This sample gives roughly 420,000 distinct CDR3 sequences in total; 15% to 20% of them show up just once. Jointly, the top ten make up approximately 28% of the sample.

The sample holds a few counts of this clonotype. Its antigen remains undetermined. Base qualities are not at hand, and no much larger clone is one base apart. The treatment or condition label on this specimen signifies: allogeneic hematopoietic cell transplantation with graft depleted of TCRalphabeta T cells and CD19 B cells. The children who served as transplant recipients had been given grafts of TCRalphabeta/CD19-depleted allogeneic hematopoietic cells. The sample in question was PBMCs, mostly from graft donor cells, obtained 360 days after TCRalphabeta/CD19-depleted stem cell transplant. This TCR was sampled from a boy under two years old who had a stem cell transplant for Wiskott-Aldrich syndrome, so the T cells may come from the graft donor. The chain is made from TRBV11-3 and TRBJ2-5; the D call is possibly TRBD1 or TRBD2, each sharing 5 bases. The DNA is TGTGCCAGCAGCCCATCCGAGCGGCCTCAGGGTACCGAGACCCAGTACTTC. Its amino acids are CASSPSERPQGTETQYF.